This T cell receptor (beta chain) was captured by sequencing in a study of T cell responses to AZD1222 COVID-19 vaccine. Study information: Second-dose intervals of approximately 4 or approximately 12 weeks were pooled.

Details on this clone: Its target is not known.

Study observations and caveats: It should be noted that donors were predominantly white British and more often female, and clonal diversity was possibly underestimated. CD4 TCRs covered the whole spike, strongest at regions 160-218 and 743-854. Just five to seven AZD1222 recipients tested seropositive at baseline.

CDR1 and CDR2 (germline): SEHNR, FQNEAQ (reference sequence). The V end was cut by 3 bases, the J end by 2 bases, with 7 bases between. CDR3 length: 13 residues. Profiled with immunoSEQ multiplex PCR; TCRdb holds only in-frame clones, not every one. The sample records more than 85,000 clones, roughly nine tenths being singletons. The origin of this receptor is an adult in good health. Here the sequenced sample was peripheral blood, taken on day 0 of AZD1222 vaccination. The chain employs TRBV7-9 and TRBJ1-2, with D tentatively TRBD1 (5 bases). The CDR3 spells CASSFRGNYGYTF. The CDR3 nucleotides are TGTGCCAGCAGCTTTCGGGGGAACTATGGCTACACCTTC.